This T cell receptor (beta chain) was sequenced for a study of blood T cells in healthy people across ages. Study-wide results and limits: Getting older went along with TCR beta diversity per million T cells dropping roughly linearly.

A note on this clonotype: Its specificity is unknown.

It was with a sample-barcoded 5' primer and a J-beta primer mix that a second PCR of about 7 to 12 cycles was run. Every cDNA was tagged by a template-switch adaptor with 12 random nucleotides. TCRdb processed the 5' RACE reads anew with MiXCR; each CDR3 protein has one entry. The sample records 550,000 to 650,000 distinct CDR3 sequences, 27% being singletons. Each donor gave 9.5 to 10 milliliters of peripheral blood. The germline V and J ends were trimmed by 2 bases and 7 bases, with 9 bases remaining between them. Germline loops: CDR1 ENHRY, CDR2 SYGVKD. The CDR3 is 13 residues long. These data were also filed under a second study, of T cells of mothers and their children.

The sample consisted of blood. The chain uses TRBV10-3 and TRBJ1-5; D not certain. This clonotype was obtained from a boy aged 2 to 10 in good health. CDR3 residues: CAISEGLGQPQHF. The CDR3 bases are TGTGCCATCAGTGAGGGGCTCGGGCAGCCCCAGCATTTT.